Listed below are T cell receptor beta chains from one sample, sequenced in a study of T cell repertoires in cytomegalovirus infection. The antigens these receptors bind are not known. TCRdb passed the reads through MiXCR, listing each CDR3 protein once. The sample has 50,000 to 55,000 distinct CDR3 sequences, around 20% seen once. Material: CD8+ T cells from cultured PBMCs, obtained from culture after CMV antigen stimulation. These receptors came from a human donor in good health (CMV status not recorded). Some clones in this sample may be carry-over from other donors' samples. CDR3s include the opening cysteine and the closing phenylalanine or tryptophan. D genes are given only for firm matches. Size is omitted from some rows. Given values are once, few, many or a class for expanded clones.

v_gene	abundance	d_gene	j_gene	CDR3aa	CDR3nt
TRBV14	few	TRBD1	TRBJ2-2	CASSPNRDRSLVPDTGELFF	TGTGCCAGCAGCCCGAACCGGGACAGAAGCCTCGTCCCGGACACCGGGGAGCTGTTTTTT
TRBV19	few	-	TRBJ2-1	CASSIDRQAEYNEQFF	TGTGCCAGTAGTATAGATAGACAGGCGGAGTACAATGAGCAGTTCTTC
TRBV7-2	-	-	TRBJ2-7	CASSPPPGVGYEQYF	TGTGCCAGCAGCCCACCCCCGGGGGTTGGCTACGAGCAGTACTTC
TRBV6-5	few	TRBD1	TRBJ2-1	CASSPSGQGAHNEQFF	TGTGCCAGCAGCCCCTCCGGACAGGGGGCTCACAATGAGCAGTTCTTC
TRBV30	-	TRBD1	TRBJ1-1	CASHTGALTEAFF	TGTGCCTCCCACACAGGGGCCCTAACTGAAGCTTTCTTT
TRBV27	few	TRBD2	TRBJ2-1	CASRQLAGLSYNEQFF	TGTGCCAGCAGACAACTAGCGGGACTCTCCTACAATGAGCAGTTCTTC
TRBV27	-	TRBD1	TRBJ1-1	CASSWTGGTEAFF	TGTGCCAGCAGTTGGACAGGCGGGACTGAAGCTTTCTTT
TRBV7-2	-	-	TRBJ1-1	CASSLGGWWSGTEAFF	TGTGCCAGCAGCTTAGGGGGCTGGTGGTCTGGAACTGAAGCTTTCTTT
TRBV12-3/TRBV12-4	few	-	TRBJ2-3	CASSLALPTQYF	TGTGCCAGCAGCCTGGCTTTACCTACGCAGTATTTT
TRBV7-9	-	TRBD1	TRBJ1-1	CASIPGGTGVENTEAFF	TGTGCCAGCATCCCTGGAGGGACAGGGGTGGAGAACACTGAAGCTTTCTTT
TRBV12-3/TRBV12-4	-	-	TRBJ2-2	CASSRGIKNPGELFF	TGTGCCAGCAGCCGTGGTATAAAAAATCCCGGGGAGCTGTTTTTT
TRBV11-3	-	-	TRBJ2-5	CASSYTGGTQYF	TGTGCCAGCAGCTATACAGGCGGGACCCAGTACTTC
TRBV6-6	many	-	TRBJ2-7	CASSETYEQYF	TGTGCCAGCAGCGAGACCTACGAGCAGTACTTC
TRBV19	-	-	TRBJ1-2	CASSIRSQVEVGYTF	TGTGCCAGTAGTATAAGGTCCCAAGTCGAAGTGGGCTACACCTTC
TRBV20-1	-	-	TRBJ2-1	CSATPHIVNEQFF	TGCAGTGCCACCCCTCATATAGTTAATGAGCAGTTCTTC
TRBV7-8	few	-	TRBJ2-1	CASSLGVHEQFF	TGTGCCAGCAGCTTAGGGGTCCATGAGCAGTTCTTC
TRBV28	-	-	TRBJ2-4	CASSLEQGRNIQYF	TGTGCCAGCAGTTTGGAACAGGGGAGGAACATTCAGTACTTC
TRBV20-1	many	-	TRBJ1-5	CSARDREGSNQPQHF	TGCAGTGCTAGAGACCGGGAAGGAAGCAATCAGCCCCAGCATTTT
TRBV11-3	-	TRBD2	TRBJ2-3	CASSPGLAGGPSTDTQYF	TGTGCCAGCAGCCCCGGACTAGCGGGAGGGCCTAGCACAGATACGCAGTATTTT
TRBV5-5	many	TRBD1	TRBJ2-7	CASSLVTGGAYEQYF	TGTGCCAGCAGCTTGGTGACAGGGGGCGCCTACGAGCAGTACTTC